The T cell receptor beta chain described here comes from a study of T cell responses to AZD1222 COVID-19 vaccine. Study-wide results and limits: Increases in Spike-specific TCR breadth and depth were seen after two AZD1222 doses. Reportedly, close to half of spike-specific TCRs are directed against unmutated variant regions. At 160-218 and 743-854, vaccine-associated CD4 TCRs were dominant, and they spanned spike.

V was trimmed by 5 bases and J by 0 bases, leaving 8 bases between them. Looked up from germline, CDR1 is SGHTA and CDR2 is FQGNSA. The CDR3 runs 14 residues. This clone was observed a handful of times. Its cognate antigen is unknown. Produced via immunoSEQ multiplex PCR; TCRdb's table is partial and in-frame only. There are approximately 99,000 clones in the sample; approximately 90% occur only once, and about 8.1% lies in the top ten. The chain couples TRBV7-2 to TRBJ2-4; perhaps TRBD1 as D (6 bases). Here the sequenced sample was peripheral blood, taken 28 days after the second AZD1222 dose. The TCR originated in an adult who received the AZD1222 COVID-19 vaccine. The CDR3 reads CASSPDRAKNIQYF. The DNA for the CDR3 is TGTGCCAGCAGCCCGGACAGAGCCAAAAACATTCAGTACTTC.